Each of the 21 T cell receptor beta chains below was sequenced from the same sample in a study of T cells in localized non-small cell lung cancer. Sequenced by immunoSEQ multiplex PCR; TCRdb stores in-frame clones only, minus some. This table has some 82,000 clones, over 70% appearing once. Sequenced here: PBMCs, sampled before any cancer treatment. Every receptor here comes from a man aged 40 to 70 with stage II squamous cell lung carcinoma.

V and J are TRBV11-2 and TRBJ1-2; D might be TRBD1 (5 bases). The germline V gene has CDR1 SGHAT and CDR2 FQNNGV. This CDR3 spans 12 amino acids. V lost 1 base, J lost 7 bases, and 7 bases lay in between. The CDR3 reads CASSLGGAGYTF. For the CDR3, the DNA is TGTGCCAGCAGCTTAGGTGGGGCTGGCTACACCTTC. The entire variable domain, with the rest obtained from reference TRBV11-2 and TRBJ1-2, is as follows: EAGVAQSPRYKIIEKRQSVAFWCNPISGHATLYWYQQILGQGPKLLIQFQNNGVVDDSQLPKDRFSAERLKGVDSTLKIQPAKLEDSAVYLCASSLGGAGYTFGSGTRLTVV.

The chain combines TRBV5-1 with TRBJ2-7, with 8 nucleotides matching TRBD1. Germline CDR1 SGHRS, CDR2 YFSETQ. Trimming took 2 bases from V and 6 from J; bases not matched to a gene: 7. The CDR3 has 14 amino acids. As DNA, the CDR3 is TGCGCCAGCAGCTTCCGGACAGGGTTGGCCGAGCAGTACTTC. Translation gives CASSFRTGLAEQYF.

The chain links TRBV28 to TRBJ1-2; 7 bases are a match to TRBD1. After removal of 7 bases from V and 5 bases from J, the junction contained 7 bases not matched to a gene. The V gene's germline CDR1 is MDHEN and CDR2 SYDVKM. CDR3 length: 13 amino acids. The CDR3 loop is CASTLDRNYGYTF. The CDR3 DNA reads TGTGCCAGCACCCTGGACAGGAATTATGGCTACACCTTC.

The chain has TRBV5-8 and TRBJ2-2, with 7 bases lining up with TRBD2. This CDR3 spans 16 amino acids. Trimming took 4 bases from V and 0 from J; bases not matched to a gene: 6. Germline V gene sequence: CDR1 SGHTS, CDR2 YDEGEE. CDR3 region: CASSILLAANTGELFF. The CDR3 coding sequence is TGTGCCAGCAGCATATTGCTAGCGGCGAACACCGGGGAGCTGTTTTTT.

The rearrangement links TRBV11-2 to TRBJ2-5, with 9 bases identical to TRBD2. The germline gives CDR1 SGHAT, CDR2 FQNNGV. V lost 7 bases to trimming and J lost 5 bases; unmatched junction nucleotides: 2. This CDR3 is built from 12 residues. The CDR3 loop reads CASKAGGETQYF. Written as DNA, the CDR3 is TGTGCCAGCAAGGCGGGAGGGGAGACCCAGTACTTC.

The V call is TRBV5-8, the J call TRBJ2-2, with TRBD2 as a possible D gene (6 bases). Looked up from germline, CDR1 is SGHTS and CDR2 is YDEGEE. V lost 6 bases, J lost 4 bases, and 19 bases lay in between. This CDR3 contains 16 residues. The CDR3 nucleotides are TGTGCCAGCACCCCCACGGGGGTAAGAGGCACCGGGGAGCTGTTTTTT. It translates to CASTPTGVRGTGELFF.

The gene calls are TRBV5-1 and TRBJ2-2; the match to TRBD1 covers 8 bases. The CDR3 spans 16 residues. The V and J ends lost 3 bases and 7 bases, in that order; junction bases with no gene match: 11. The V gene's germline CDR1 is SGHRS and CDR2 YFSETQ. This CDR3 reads CASSSPDRVGRGELFF. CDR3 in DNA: TGCGCCAGCAGCTCACCGGACAGGGTCGGTCGCGGGGAGCTGTTTTTT.

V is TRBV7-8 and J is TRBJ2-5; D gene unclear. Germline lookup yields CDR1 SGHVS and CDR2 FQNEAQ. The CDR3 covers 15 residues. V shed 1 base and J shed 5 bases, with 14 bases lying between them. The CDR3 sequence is CASSLVRNIGETQYF. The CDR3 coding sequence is TGTGCCAGCAGCTTAGTAAGGAACATCGGGGAGACCCAGTACTTC.

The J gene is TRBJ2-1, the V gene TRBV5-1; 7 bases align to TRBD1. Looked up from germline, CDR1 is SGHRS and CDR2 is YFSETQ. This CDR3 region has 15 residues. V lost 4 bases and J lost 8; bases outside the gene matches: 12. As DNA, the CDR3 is TGCGCCAGCAGCCGAGGGACAGCTGGTTTAGATGAGCAGTTCTTC. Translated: CASSRGTAGLDEQFF. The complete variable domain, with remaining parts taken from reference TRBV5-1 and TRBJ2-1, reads KAGVTQTPRYLIKTRGQQVTLSCSPISGHRSVSWYQQTPGQGLQFLFEYFSETQRNKGNFPGRFSGRQFSNSRSEMNVSTLELGDSALYLCASSRGTAGLDEQFFGPGTRLTVL.

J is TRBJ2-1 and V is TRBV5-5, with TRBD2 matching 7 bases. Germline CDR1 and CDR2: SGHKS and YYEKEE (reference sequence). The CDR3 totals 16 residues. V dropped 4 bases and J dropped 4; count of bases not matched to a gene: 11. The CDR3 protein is CASSTDGTTFYNEQFF. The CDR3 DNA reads TGTGCCAGCAGCACGGACGGGACTACCTTTTACAATGAGCAGTTCTTC.

This CDR3 reads CASSGTTPDEQFF. CDR3 bases: TGTGCCAGCAGTGGTACAACCCCCGATGAGCAGTTCTTC. V gene TRBV6-1 combines with J gene TRBJ2-1; D uncertain. V lost 4 bases, J lost 8 bases, and 12 bases lay in between. The CDR3 totals 13 residues. The germline CDR1 and CDR2 sequences are MNHNS and SASEGT.

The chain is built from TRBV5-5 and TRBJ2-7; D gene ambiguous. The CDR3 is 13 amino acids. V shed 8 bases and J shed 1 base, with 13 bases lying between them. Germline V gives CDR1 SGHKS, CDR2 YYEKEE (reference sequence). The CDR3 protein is CASDGSWSYEQYF. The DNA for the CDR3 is TGTGCCAGTGACGGAAGTTGGTCCTACGAGCAGTACTTC. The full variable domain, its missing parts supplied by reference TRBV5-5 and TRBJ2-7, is DAGVTQSPTHLIKTRGQQVTLRCSPISGHKSVSWYQQVLGQGPQFIFQYYEKEERGRGNFPDRFSARQFPNYSSELNVNALLLGDSALYLCASDGSWSYEQYFGPGTRLTVT.

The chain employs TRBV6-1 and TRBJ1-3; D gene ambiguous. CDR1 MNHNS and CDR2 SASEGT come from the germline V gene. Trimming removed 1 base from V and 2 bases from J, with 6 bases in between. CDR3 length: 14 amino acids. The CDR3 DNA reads TGTGCCAGCAGTGAAGGGGGAACTGGAAACACCATATATTTT. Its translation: CASSEGGTGNTIYF.

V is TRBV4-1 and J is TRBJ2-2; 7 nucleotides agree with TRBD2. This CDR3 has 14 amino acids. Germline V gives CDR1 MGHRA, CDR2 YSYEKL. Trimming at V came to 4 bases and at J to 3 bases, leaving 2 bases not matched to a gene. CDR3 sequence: CASSLGRDTGELFF. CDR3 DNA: TGCGCCAGCAGCCTAGGGAGGGACACCGGGGAGCTGTTTTTT.

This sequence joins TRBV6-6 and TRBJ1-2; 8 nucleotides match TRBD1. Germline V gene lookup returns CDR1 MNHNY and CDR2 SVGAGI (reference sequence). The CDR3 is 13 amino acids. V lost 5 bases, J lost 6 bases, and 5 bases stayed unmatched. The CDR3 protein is CASSAQGGDGYTF. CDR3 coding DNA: TGTGCCAGCAGTGCACAGGGGGGAGATGGCTACACCTTC.

The CDR3 sequence: CASTVGLAGGHEQYF. The CDR3 DNA reads TGTGCCAGCACCGTAGGACTAGCGGGAGGGCACGAGCAGTACTTC. The chain has TRBV6-1 and TRBJ2-7, with TRBD2 matching 15 bases. Trimming removed 7 bases from V and 5 bases from J; junction bases left unmatched: 6. The CDR3 totals 15 residues. The germline CDR1 and CDR2 sequences are MNHNS and SASEGT.

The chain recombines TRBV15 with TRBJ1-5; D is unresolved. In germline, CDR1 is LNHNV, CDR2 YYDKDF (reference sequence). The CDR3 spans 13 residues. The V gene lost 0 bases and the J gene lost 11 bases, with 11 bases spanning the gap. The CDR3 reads CATSREPQWAQHF. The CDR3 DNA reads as TGTGCCACCAGCAGAGAACCCCAATGGGCCCAGCATTTT. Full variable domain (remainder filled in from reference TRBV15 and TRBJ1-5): DAMVIQNPRYQVTQFGKPVTLSCSQTLNHNVMYWYQQKSSQAPKLLFHYYDKDFNNEADTPDNFQSRRPNTSFCFLDIRSPGLGDTAMYLCATSREPQWAQHFGDGTRLSIL.

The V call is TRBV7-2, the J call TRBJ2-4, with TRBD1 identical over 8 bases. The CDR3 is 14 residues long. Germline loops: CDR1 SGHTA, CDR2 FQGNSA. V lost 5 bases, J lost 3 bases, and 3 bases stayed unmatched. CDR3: CASSRDRIKNIQYF. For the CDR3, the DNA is TGTGCCAGCAGCAGGGACAGGATCAAAAACATTCAGTACTTC.

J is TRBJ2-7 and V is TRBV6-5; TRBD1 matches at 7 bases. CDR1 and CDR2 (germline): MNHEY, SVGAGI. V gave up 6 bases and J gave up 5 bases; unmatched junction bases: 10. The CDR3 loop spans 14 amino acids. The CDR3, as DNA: TGTGCCAGCAGCCTACGAAGGGGGCCCGACGAGCAGTACTTC. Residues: CASSLRRGPDEQYF.

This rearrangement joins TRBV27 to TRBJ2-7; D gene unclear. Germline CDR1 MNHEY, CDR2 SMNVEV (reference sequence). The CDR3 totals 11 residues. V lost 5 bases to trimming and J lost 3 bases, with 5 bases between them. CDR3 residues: CASSVNYEQYF. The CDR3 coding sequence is TGTGCCAGCAGTGTTAACTACGAGCAGTACTTC.

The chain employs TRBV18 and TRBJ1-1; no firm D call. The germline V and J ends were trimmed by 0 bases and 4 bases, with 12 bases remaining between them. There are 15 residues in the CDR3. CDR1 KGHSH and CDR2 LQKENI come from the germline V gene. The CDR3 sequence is CASSPPSRRGTEAFF. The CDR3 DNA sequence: TGTGCCAGCTCACCACCGTCGAGGCGGGGCACTGAAGCTTTCTTT.